This TCR beta chain was profiled in a study of cytomegalovirus exposure and HLA in healthy donors. Broader study findings: In a later analysis, several top co-occurrence clusters appeared linked to parvovirus B19, influenza, CMV and Epstein-Barr virus.

Vbeta (60) and Jbeta (13) primers were used in the PCR. Data came from immunoSEQ multiplex PCR; TCRdb stores just in-frame clones and leaves some out. This sample has 150,000 to 200,000 clones; roughly 79% occur once, and the top ten carry around 1.5%. V dropped 2 bases and J dropped 4; count of bases not matched to a gene: 5. The V gene's germline CDR1 is MNHNS and CDR2 SASEGT. The CDR3 covers 15 residues. Worth noting for this clone: Its specificity is unknown.

The sequence derives from a man aged 40-49 years in good health and CMV-seronegative. The V gene is TRBV6-1, the J gene TRBJ2-3, with TRBD2 identical over 8 bases. The sample was PBMCs. Here the CDR3 reads CASSETAGGPDTQYF. CDR3 coding DNA: TGTGCCAGCAGTGAAACGGCGGGAGGTCCAGATACGCAGTATTTT.